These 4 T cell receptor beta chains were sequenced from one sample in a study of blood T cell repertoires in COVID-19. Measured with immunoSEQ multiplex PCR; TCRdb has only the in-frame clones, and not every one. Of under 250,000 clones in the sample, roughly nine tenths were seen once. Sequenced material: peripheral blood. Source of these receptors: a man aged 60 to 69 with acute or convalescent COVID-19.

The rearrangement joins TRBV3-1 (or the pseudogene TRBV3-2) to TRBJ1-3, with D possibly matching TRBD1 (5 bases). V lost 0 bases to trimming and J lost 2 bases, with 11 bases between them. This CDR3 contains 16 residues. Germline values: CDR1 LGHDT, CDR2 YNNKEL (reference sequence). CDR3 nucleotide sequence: TGTGCCAGCAGCCAAGATCAGCTAGGGGCTGGAAACACCATATATTTT. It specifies CASSQDQLGAGNTIYF.

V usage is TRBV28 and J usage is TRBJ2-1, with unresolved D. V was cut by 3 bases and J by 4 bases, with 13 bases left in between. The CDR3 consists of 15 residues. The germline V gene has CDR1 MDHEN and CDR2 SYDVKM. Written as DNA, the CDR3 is TGTGCCAGCAGTTTTTCGGGTGTAGTGTACAATGAGCAGTTCTTC. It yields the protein CASSFSGVVYNEQFF.

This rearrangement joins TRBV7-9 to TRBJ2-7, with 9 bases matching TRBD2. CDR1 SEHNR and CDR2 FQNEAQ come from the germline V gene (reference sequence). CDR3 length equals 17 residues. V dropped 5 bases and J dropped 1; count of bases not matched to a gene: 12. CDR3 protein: CASSRQEVAGVSYEQYF. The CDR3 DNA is TGTGCCAGCAGCCGGCAAGAGGTAGCGGGAGTTTCCTACGAGCAGTACTTC.

The CDR3, as DNA: TGTGCCAGCCGAACCGGGAGTTTGGGCTACAATGAGCAGTTCTTC. It codes for CASRTGSLGYNEQFF. The chain joins TRBV6-5 to TRBJ2-1, with a tentative D call TRBD2 (6 bases). The CDR3 runs to 15 residues. Germline V gene lookup returns CDR1 MNHEY and CDR2 SVGAGI. V shed 8 bases and J shed 3 bases, with 17 bases lying between them.